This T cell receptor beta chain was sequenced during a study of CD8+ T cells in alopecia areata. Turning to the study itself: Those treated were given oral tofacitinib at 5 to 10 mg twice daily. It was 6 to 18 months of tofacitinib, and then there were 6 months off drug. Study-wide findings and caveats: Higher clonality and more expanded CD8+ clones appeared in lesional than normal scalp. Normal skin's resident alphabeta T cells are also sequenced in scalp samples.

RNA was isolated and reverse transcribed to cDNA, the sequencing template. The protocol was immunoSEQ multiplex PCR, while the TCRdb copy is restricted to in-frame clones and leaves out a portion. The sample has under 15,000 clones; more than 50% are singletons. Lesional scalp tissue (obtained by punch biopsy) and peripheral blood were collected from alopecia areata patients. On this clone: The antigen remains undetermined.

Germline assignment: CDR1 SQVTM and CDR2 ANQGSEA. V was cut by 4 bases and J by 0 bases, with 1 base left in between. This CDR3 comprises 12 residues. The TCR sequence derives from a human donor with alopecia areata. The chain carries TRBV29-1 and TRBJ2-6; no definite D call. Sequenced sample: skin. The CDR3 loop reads CSVASGANVLTF. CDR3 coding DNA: TGCAGCGTTGCCTCTGGGGCCAACGTCCTGACTTTC.